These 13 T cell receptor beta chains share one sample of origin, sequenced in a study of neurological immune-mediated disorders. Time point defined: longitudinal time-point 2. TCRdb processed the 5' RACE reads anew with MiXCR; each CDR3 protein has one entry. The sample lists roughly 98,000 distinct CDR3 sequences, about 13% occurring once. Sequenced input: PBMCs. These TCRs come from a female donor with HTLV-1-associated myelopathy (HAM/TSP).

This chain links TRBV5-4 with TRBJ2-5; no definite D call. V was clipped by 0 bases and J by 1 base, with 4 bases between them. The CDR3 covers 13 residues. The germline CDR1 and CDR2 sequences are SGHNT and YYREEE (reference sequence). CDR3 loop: CASSLASQETQYF. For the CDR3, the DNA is TGTGCCAGCAGCTTGGCTAGCCAAGAGACCCAGTACTTC.

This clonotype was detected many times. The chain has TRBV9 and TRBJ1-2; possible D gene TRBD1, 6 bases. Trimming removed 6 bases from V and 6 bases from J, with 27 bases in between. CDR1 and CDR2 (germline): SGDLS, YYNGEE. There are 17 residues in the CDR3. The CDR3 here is CASTEDPQGTSLNGYTF. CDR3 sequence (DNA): TGTGCCAGCACCGAGGACCCTCAGGGGACTTCCTTGAATGGCTACACCTTC. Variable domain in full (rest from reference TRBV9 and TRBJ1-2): DSGVTQTPKHLITATGQRVTLRCSPRSGDLSVYWYQQSLDQGLQFLIQYYNGEERAKGNILERFSAQQFPDLHSELNLSSLELGDSALYFCASTEDPQGTSLNGYTFGSGTRLTVV.

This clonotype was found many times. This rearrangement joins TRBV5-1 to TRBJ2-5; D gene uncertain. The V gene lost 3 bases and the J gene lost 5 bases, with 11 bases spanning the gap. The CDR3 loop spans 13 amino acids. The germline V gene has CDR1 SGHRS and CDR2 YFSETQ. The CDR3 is CASSSQGTETQYF. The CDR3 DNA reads TGCGCCAGCAGCTCACAAGGCACGGAGACCCAGTACTTC. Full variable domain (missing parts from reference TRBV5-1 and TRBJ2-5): KAGVTQTPRYLIKTRGQQVTLSCSPISGHRSVSWYQQTPGQGLQFLFEYFSETQRNKGNFPGRFSGRQFSNSRSEMNVSTLELGDSALYLCASSSQGTETQYFGPGTRLLVL.

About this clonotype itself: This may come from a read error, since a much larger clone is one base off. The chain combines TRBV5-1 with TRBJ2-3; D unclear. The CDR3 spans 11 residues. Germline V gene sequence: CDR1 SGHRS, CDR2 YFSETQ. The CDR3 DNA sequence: TGCGCCAACAGCTTGGAGAAGACGCAGTATTTT. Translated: CANSLEKTQYF.

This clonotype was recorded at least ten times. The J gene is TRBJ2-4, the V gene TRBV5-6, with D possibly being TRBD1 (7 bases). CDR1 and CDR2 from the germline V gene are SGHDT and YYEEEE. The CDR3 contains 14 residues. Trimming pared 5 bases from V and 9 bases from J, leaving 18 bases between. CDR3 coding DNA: TGTGCCAGCAGTCGGGACAGCGGGTTTGGCATTCAGTACTTC. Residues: CASSRDSGFGIQYF.

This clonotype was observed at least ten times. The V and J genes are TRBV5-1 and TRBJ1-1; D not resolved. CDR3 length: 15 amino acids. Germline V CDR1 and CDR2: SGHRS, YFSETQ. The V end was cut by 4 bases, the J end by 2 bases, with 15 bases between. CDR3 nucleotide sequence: TGCGCCAGCAGCCCACGCCCGGGGTTTAACACTGAAGCTTTCTTT. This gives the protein CASSPRPGFNTEAFF.

CDR3 sequence (DNA): TGCGCCAGCAGCTTTAACAACCCCTCCTACAATGAGCAGTTCTTC. Amino acids: CASSFNNPSYNEQFF. The chain is built from TRBV5-1 and TRBJ2-1, with D unresolved. V was shortened by 2 bases and J by 0 bases, with 9 bases between the two germline ends. Germline V CDR1 and CDR2: SGHRS, YFSETQ. The length of the CDR3 is 15 residues.

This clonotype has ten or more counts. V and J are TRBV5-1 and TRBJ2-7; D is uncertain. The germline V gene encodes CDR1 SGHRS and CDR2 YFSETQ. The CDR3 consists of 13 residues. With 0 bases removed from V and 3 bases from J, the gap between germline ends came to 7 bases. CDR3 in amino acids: CASSLVRFYEQYF. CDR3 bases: TGCGCCAGCAGCTTGGTCAGGTTCTACGAGCAGTACTTC.

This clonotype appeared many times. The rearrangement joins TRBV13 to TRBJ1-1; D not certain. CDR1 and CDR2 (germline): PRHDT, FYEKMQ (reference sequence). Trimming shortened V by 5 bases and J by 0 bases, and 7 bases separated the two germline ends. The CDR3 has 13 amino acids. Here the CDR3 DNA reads TGTGCCAGCAGCACCGACATGAACACTGAAGCTTTCTTT. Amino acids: CASSTDMNTEAFF.

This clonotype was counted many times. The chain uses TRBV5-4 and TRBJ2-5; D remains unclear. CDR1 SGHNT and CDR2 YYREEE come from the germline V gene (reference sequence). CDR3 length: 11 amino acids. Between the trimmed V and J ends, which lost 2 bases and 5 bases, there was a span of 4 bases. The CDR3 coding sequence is TGTGCCAGCAGCTTTCGGGAGACCCAGTACTTC. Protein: CASSFRETQYF. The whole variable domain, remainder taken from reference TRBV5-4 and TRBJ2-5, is ETGVTQSPTHLIKTRGQQVTLRCSSQSGHNTVSWYQQALGQGPQFIFQYYREEENGRGNFPPRFSGLQFPNYSSELNVNALELDDSALYLCASSFRETQYFGPGTRLLVL.

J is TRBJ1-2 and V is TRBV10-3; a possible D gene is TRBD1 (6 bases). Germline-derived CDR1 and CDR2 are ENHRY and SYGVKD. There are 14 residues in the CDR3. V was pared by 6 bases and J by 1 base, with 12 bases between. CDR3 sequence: CAIRGLDSNYGYTF. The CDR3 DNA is TGTGCCATCAGGGGACTGGACAGTAACTATGGCTACACCTTC.

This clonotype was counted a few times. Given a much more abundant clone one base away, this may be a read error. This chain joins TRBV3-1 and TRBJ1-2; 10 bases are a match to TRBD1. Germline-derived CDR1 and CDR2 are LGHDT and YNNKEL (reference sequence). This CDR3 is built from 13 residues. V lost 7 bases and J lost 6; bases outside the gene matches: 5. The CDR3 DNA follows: TGTGCCAGCAACCTTGGACAGGGGGATGGCTACACCTTC. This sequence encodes CASNLGQGDGYTF.

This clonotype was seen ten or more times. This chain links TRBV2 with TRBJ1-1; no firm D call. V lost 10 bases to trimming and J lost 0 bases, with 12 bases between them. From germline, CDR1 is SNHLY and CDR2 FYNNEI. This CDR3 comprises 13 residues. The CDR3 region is CATNYPVNTEAFF. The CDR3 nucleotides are TGTGCCACGAACTATCCCGTGAACACTGAAGCTTTCTTT.